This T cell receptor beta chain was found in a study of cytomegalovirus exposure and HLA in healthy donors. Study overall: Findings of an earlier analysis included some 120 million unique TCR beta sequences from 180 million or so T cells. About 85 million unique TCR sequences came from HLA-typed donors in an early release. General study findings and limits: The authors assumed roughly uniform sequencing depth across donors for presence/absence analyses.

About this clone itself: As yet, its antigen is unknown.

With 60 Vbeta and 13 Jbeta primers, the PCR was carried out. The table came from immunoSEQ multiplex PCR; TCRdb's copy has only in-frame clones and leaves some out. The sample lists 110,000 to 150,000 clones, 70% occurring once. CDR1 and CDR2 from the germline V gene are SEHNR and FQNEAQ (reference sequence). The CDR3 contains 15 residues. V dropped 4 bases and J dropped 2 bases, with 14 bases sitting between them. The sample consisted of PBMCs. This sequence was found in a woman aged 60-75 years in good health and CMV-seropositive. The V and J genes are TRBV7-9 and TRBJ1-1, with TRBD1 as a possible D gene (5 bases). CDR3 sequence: CASSSRGGVNTEAFF. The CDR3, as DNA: TGTGCCAGCAGCTCCCGCGGGGGGGTCAACACTGAAGCTTTCTTT. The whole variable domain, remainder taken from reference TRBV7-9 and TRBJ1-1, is DTGVSQNPRHKITKRGQNVTFRCDPISEHNRLYWYRQTLGQGPEFLTYFQNEAQLEKSRLLSDRFSAERPKGSFSTLEIQRTEQGDSAMYLCASSSRGGVNTEAFFGQGTRLTVV.